The T cell receptor beta chain under discussion was sequenced for a study of spatial heterogeneity in lung cancer. Looking at the study overall: Alpha-chain sequences were consistently detected in smaller numbers than beta-chain sequences.

Regarding time point: sample taken at primary tumor resection. Unsorted whole RNA samples from tumor, nontumor lung or frozen PBMC were sequenced. The 70 or so donors had untreated early-stage non-small cell lung cancer. Notes on this clonotype: This beta chain is off target for a library built for alpha chains, so its abundance means little.

On each TCR cDNA molecule, a unique molecular identifier was present. TCRdb redid the calling of the 5' RACE reads with MiXCR, one entry per CDR3 protein. This sample has some 14,000 distinct CDR3 sequences, with over 5% found just once. CDR1 and CDR2 (germline): KGHSH, LQKENI. This CDR3 has 16 amino acids. V shed 3 bases and J shed 8 bases, with 22 bases lying between them. Sequenced here: lung tumor tissue, sampled at surgery. The rearrangement joins TRBV18 to TRBJ2-5; tentative D call: TRBD2 (6 bases). The sequence derives from a human donor with early-stage non-small cell lung cancer. CDR3 sequence reads: CASSPKTGGLRDTQYF. In DNA form, the CDR3 reads TGTGCCAGCTCACCGAAGACCGGGGGACTGCGGGATACCCAGTACTTC.